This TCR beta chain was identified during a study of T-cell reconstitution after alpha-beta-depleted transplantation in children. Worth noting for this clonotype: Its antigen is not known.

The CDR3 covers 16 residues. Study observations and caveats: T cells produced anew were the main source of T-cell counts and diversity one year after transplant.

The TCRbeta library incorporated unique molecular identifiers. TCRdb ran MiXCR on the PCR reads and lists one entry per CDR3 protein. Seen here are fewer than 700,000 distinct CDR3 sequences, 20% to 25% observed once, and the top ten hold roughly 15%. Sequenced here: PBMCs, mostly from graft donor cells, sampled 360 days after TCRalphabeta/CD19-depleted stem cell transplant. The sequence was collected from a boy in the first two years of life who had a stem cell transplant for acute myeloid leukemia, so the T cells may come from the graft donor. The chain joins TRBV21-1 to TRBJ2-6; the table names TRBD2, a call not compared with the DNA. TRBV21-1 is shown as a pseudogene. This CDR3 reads CASLGGPLSGANVLTF. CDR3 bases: TGTGCCAGCCTGGGGGGCCCTCTCTCTGGGGCCAACGTCCTGACTTTC.